This T cell receptor (beta chain) was obtained from a study of response to subunit inactivated influenza vaccine (dated by TCRdb to 2016 to 2019). Some background on the complete study: To follow how T cells responded to a trivalent subunit inactivated influenza vaccine, the researchers relied on deep quantitative profiling of the T cell receptor repertoire.

Results the study describes overall, beyond this receptor: According to the authors, only a limited number of new T cells may be recruited by each seasonal influenza vaccination.

The CDR3 holds 12 amino acids from the cysteine to the phenylalanine. Left in the record is the CDR3 DNA by itself, 36 bases read in frame from the first base. CDR1 and CDR2 are drawn from the germline V gene (reference sequence): DFQATT, SNEGSKA. At the junction V is shortened by 3 bases and J by 6 bases, with 9 bases in between. The library was made by RT-PCR. The reads were generated on an Illumina HiSeq 2500. TCRdb itself trimmed the public reads at Q25 with fastp, ran MiXCR and retained productive beta chains. Rows are combined by CDR3 protein, so each entry shows the most common genes and DNA. Here the sample has 500,000 to 550,000 distinct CDR3 sequences; around 21% occur a single time. The ten largest clonotypes hold about 2.8% of the sample. Note on this clonotype: This receptor's antigen is unknown. No per-base quality is available; no much larger clone lies one base away.

The sample also formed part of further work on T cells expressing NK-cell markers. Per the second study: TCR beta cDNA libraries were prepared using 5'RACE template switching, which introduced a universal primer site and unique molecular identifiers. In sorted CD3+CD56+NKG2C+, CD3+CD56+NKG2C- and CD3+CD56-NKG2C+ T-cell subsets from several donors, TCR beta-chain repertoires were profiled. Of the eight sequenced donors, seven were found to be HCMV-seropositive and one was found to be HCMV-seronegative. In several experiments an anti-gammadeltaTCR antibody was added to restrict sorting to alphabetaTCR-expressing T cells. In over five donors, the dominant CD3+CD56+NKG2C+ clonotypes were among the top 10 CD8+ clonotypes and accounted for roughly 1.0-8% of CD8+ T cells. Those dominant clonotypes were again the most abundant among CD3+CD56-NKG2C+ cells in a handful of donors, at roughly 28.3-60.1%. Whether the expanded NKG2C-expressing T cell clones were specific for HCMV antigens remained unclear. The study sequenced eight donors, all healthy volunteers chosen at random: three men and five women. HCMV-specific IgG was detected in serum with a commercial ELISA kit to determine HCMV serostatus. Peripheral blood mononuclear cells were isolated from blood by Ficoll density gradient centrifugation. CD4+ and CD8+ T cells were isolated from PBMC by magnetic immunoseparation with Miltenyi isolation kits. Synthesis of cDNA was primed from the TCR beta constant segment and was followed by two consecutive PCR amplification steps. Sequencing of the libraries produced 2 x 150 bp reads on Illumina HiSeq 2000/2500, MiSeq or NextSeq. MIGEC was used to demultiplex reads and group reads by UMI, and MiTCR was used to assemble and quantify clonotypes. Only TCR cDNA sequences supported by at least two reads were kept to exclude erroneous sequences. Downstream repertoire analysis used the tcR package, and clonotypes were matched across fractions by CDR3 nucleotide sequence plus V segment. Antigen specificity was annotated against VDJdb with VDJmatch, allowing one amino acid substitution in CDR3.

The chain joins TRBV20-1 to TRBJ2-1; no D segment can be confidently identified. The source is a man over 45 who received an inactivated influenza vaccine. Donor details come from another sample of the same person, matched by shared clones. The sample consisted of CD4+ T cells sorted from PBMCs, taken about 11 days after vaccination. The CDR3 amino acid sequence is: CSARARVNEQFF. The DNA sequence is TGCAGTGCTAGGGCCCGGGTCAATGAGCAGTTCTTC.